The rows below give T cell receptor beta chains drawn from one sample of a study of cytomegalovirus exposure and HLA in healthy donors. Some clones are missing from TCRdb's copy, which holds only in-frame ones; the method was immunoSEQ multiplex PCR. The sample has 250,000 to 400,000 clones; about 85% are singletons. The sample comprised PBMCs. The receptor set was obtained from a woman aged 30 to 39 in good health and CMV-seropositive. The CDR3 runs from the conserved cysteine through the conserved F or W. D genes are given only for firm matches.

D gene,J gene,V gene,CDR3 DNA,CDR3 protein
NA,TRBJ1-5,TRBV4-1,TGCGCCAGCAGCCAAGGGTTACTCCCCGTCGTGCAGCCCCAGCATTTT,CASSQGLLPVVQPQHF
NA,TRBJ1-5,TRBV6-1,TGTGCCAGCAGTGAAGCTTCGGCGGGTTACACTGGGAATCAGCCCCAGCATTTT,CASSEASAGYTGNQPQHF
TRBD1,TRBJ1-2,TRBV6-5,TGTGCCAGCAGGAAGACAGGGATCTATGGCTACACCTTC,CASRKTGIYGYTF
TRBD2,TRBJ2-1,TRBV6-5,TGTGCCAGCAGCTCCGGGACTAGCGGGTCCAATGAGCAGTTCTTC,CASSSGTSGSNEQFF
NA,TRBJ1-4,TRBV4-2,TGTGCCAGCAGCCAAGAGGCGGTCCTTGGGGGCGCGGGTGAAAAACTGTTTTTT,CASSQEAVLGGAGEKLFF
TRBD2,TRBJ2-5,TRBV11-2,TGTGCCAGCAGCTTAGGTTCTCTAGCGGTTCAAGAGACCCAGTACTTC,CASSLGSLAVQETQYF
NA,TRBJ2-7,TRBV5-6,TGTGCCAGCAGCTCAACAACCTACGAGCAGTACTTC,CASSSTTYEQYF
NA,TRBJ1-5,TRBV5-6,TGTGCCAGCAGCTTTAGGAGCAATCAGCCCCAGCATTTT,CASSFRSNQPQHF
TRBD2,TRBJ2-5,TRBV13,TGTGCCAGCAGCCCCCCCGGCGGCGGGAGAGAGACCCAGTACTTC,CASSPPGGGRETQYF
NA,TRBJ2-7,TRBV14,TGTGCCAGCAGCCAAAGCGGGCCCTACGAGCAGTACTTC,CASSQSGPYEQYF
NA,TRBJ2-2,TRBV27,TGTGCCAGCAGTGTCCTGGGAGGGGAGCTGTTTTTT,CASSVLGGELFF
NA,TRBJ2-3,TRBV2,TGTGCCAGCAGGTCGGGCCACATGGGCCAAATCACAGATACGCAGTATTTT,CASRSGHMGQITDTQYF
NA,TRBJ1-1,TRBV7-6,TGTGCCAGCAGCTTATCGACGGGCACTGAAGCTTTCTTT,CASSLSTGTEAFF
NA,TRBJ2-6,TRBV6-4,TGTGCCAGCAGTGACTCAACTGGTGGCAACGTCCTGACTTTC,CASSDSTGGNVLTF
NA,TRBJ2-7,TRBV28,TGTGCCAGCAGTTCCTACCCGAGGACGGACGAGCAGTACTTC,CASSSYPRTDEQYF
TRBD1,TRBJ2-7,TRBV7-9,TGTGCCAGCAGCTTGACAGGGGCGATTGTCGGCGAGCAGTACTTC,CASSLTGAIVGEQYF
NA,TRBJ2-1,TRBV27,TGTGCCAGCAGTTTATTGGGCAAGGGGGTCAATGAGCAGTTCTTC,CASSLLGKGVNEQFF
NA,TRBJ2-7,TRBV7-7,TGTGCCAGCAGCCCTGAGCCTGGCAGCTACGAGCAGTACTTC,CASSPEPGSYEQYF
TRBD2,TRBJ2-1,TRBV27,TGTGCCAGCAGTTTATACCGGGAGGGTTACAATGAGCAGTTCTTC,CASSLYREGYNEQFF
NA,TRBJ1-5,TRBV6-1,TGTGCCAGCAGTGAAGCGGGGGGGTGGCGGCAGCCCCAGCATTTT,CASSEAGGWRQPQHF
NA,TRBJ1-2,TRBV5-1,TGCGCCAGCAGCTTGGGACAGGCTCACACCTTC,CASSLGQAHTF
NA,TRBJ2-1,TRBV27,TGTGCCAGCAGTTTAGTAGGCAATGAGCAGTTCTTC,CASSLVGNEQFF
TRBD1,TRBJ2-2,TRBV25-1,TGTGCCAGCAGCTTCCCAGGGGGCGGGGAGCTGTTTTTT,CASSFPGGGELFF
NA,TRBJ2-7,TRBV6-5,TGTGCCAGCAGTTCGGCAGGGAGATCCTACGAGCAGTACTTC,CASSSAGRSYEQYF
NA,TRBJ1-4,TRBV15,TGTGCCACCAGCAGAGATGTAAGGGTGGAAAAACTGTTTTTT,CATSRDVRVEKLFF